These 24 T cell receptor beta chains share one sample of origin, sequenced in a study of blood T cell repertoires in COVID-19. Only in-frame clones appear in the TCRdb table, and some are missing; sequencing was by immunoSEQ multiplex PCR. Counted here are about 100,000 clones, about four fifths occurring once; the ten biggest clones make up less than 10%. Input material: peripheral blood. Receptors originate from a man in his forties with active or convalescent COVID-19.

The V gene is TRBV4-1, the J gene TRBJ1-4; perhaps TRBD1 as D (6 bases). Trimming stripped 2 bases from V and 7 bases from J, with 14 bases between. Looked up from germline, CDR1 is MGHRA and CDR2 is YSYEKL. The CDR3 is made up of 15 amino acids. CDR3: CASSQLGGVGEKLFF. The DNA of the CDR3 is TGCGCCAGCAGCCAACTTGGGGGCGTAGGTGAAAAACTGTTTTTT.

V is TRBV14 and J is TRBJ1-3; D is undetermined. Trimming removed 1 base at V and 1 base at J, with 5 bases between. Germline CDR1 and CDR2: SGHDN and FVKESK. The CDR3 is made up of 14 amino acids. CDR3 coding DNA: TGTGCCAGCAGCCAAGGAGGGTCTGGAAACACCATATATTTT. This sequence encodes CASSQGGSGNTIYF.

This clone has a single count. The chain employs TRBV19 and TRBJ1-5; no firm D call. The CDR3 consists of 14 residues. V was trimmed by 3 bases and J by 4 bases, leaving 10 bases between them. CDR1 and CDR2 from the germline V gene are LNHDA and SQIVND (reference sequence). The DNA for the CDR3 is TGTGCCAGTAGTATCAATGGAGGAAATCAGCCCCAGCATTTT. This translates into CASSINGGNQPQHF.

J is TRBJ2-5 and V is TRBV5-1, with 9 bases aligning to TRBD1. CDR1 is SGHRS, CDR2 YFSETQ, per germline. This CDR3 is built from 14 residues. With 7 bases clipped from V and 7 bases from J, the junction kept 11 bases outside the gene matches. The CDR3 loop is CASGGTGHGRTQYF. CDR3 in DNA: TGCGCCAGCGGGGGGACAGGGCATGGGAGGACCCAGTACTTC. The entire variable domain, with the rest obtained from reference TRBV5-1 and TRBJ2-5, is as follows: KAGVTQTPRYLIKTRGQQVTLSCSPISGHRSVSWYQQTPGQGLQFLFEYFSETQRNKGNFPGRFSGRQFSNSRSEMNVSTLELGDSALYLCASGGTGHGRTQYFGPGTRLLVL.

The chain combines TRBV3-1 (or the pseudogene TRBV3-2) with TRBJ2-5; TRBD2 agrees at 16 bases. This CDR3 is 21 amino acids long. The junction had 19 bases not matched to a gene; V was cut back by 3 bases and J by 6 bases. Germline CDR1 reads LGHDT; CDR2 reads YNNKEL (reference sequence). Written as DNA, the CDR3 is TGTGCCAGCAGCCATACCGGGACTAGCGGGGGGGCTGAGGCCCACCGGAAGACCCAGTACTTC. Its protein product is CASSHTGTSGGAEAHRKTQYF.

This clone has only a few counts. The V call is TRBV7-2, the J call TRBJ2-2; no reliable D call. CDR1 is SGHTA, CDR2 FQGNSA, per germline. This CDR3 is 15 amino acids long. V was trimmed by 5 bases and J by 0 bases, leaving 10 bases between them. Here the CDR3 reads CASSAQFANTGELFF. The CDR3 DNA reads as TGTGCCAGCAGCGCCCAGTTCGCGAACACCGGGGAGCTGTTTTTT.

The chain combines TRBV5-1 with TRBJ2-1; 9 bases are a match to TRBD2. This CDR3 is built from 14 residues. V lost 5 bases to trimming and J lost 9 bases; unmatched junction nucleotides: 9. Per the germline V gene, CDR1 is SGHRS and CDR2 is YFSETQ. CDR3 in amino acids: CASRTSGFGGEQFF. CDR3 DNA sequence: TGCGCCAGCAGGACTAGCGGTTTCGGAGGTGAGCAGTTCTTC.

This sequence joins TRBV11-2 and TRBJ2-5; D gene unclear. Trimming shortened V by 4 bases and J by 4 bases, and 16 bases separated the two germline ends. This CDR3 contains 15 residues. Per germline, CDR1 SGHAT and CDR2 FQNNGV. For the CDR3, the DNA is TGTGCCAGCAGCTCCCCCTTAGCCAGCTCAGAGACCCAGTACTTC. Translated, it gives CASSSPLASSETQYF.

The rearrangement links TRBV7-9 to TRBJ2-7; no clear D gene. Germline CDR1 and CDR2: SEHNR and FQNEAQ (reference sequence). The CDR3 spans 12 residues. V was clipped by 4 bases and J by 3 bases, with 7 bases between them. CDR3 sequence reads: CASSSHSYEQYF. CDR3 nucleotides: TGTGCCAGCAGCTCTCACAGCTACGAGCAGTACTTC.

This chain uses TRBV12-5 with TRBJ2-3, with 9 nucleotides matching TRBD1. J gave up 4 bases and V 1 base, and 6 bases lay outside the gene matches. Germline V gene sequence: CDR1 LGHNT, CDR2 FRNRAP. The CDR3 covers 16 residues. The CDR3 loop is CASGLAGTGLADTQYF. CDR3 in DNA: TGTGCTAGTGGTTTGGCGGGGACAGGGTTAGCAGATACGCAGTATTTT.

V and J are TRBV6-5 and TRBJ2-7; D possibly corresponds to TRBD2 (6 bases). Trimming took off 6 bases at V and 4 bases at J, with 13 bases between the two ends. CDR1 and CDR2 from the germline V gene are MNHEY and SVGAGI. CDR3 length: 13 amino acids. Written as DNA, the CDR3 is TGTGCCAGCAGACTTGCTGGGGGGTACGAGCAGTACTTC. Encoded protein: CASRLAGGYEQYF.

This clone was picked up one time. The chain couples TRBV19 to TRBJ2-3; D is ambiguous. In germline, CDR1 is LNHDA, CDR2 SQIVND (reference sequence). V was trimmed by 4 bases and J by 0 bases, leaving 11 bases between them. This CDR3 has 15 residues. CDR3 sequence (DNA): TGTGCCAGTAGTAGGTCGGTTACTAGCACAGATACGCAGTATTTT. Translating it yields CASSRSVTSTDTQYF.

This chain connects TRBV7-9 to TRBJ1-5; D gene uncertain. The CDR3 is 12 residues long. Germline V gene data show CDR1 as SEHNR and CDR2 as FQNEAQ (reference sequence). Trimming removed 5 bases at V and 5 bases at J, with 7 bases between. As DNA, the CDR3 is TGTGCCAGCAGCCGGCAGGATCAGCCCCAGCATTTT. Translated, it gives CASSRQDQPQHF. Based on the CDR3 plus reference TRBV7-9 and TRBJ1-5, the full variable domain is DTGVSQNPRHKITKRGQNVTFRCDPISEHNRLYWYRQTLGQGPEFLTYFQNEAQLEKSRLLSDRFSAERPKGSFSTLEIQRTEQGDSAMYLCASSRQDQPQHFGDGTRLSIL.

The chain uses TRBV19 and TRBJ2-6; no reliable D call. V lost 5 bases to trimming and J lost 0 bases, with 8 bases between them. The CDR3 is made up of 15 amino acids. Germline V lookup: CDR1 LNHDA, CDR2 SQIVND (reference sequence). Here the CDR3 DNA reads TGTGCCAGTAGTCCCGACACCTCTGGGGCCAACGTCCTGACTTTC. Translation: CASSPDTSGANVLTF.

The chain joins TRBV20-1 to TRBJ1-4; 8 bases are shared with TRBD1. CDR1 and CDR2 (germline): DFQATT, SNEGSKA (reference sequence). The CDR3 covers 15 residues. The V and J ends lost 3 bases and 6 bases, in that order; junction bases with no gene match: 9. The CDR3 spells CSASLAGQGYEKLFF. CDR3 nucleotides: TGCAGTGCTAGTCTCGCCGGACAGGGTTATGAAAAACTGTTTTTT.

V usage is TRBV2 and J usage is TRBJ1-1; TRBD1 is a possible D gene (6 bases). CDR1 is SNHLY and CDR2 is FYNNEI in the germline V gene. The length of the CDR3 is 13 residues. V lost 6 bases, J lost 2 bases, and 10 bases lay in between. CDR3 in DNA: TGTGCCAGCAGGTACAGGGTAAACACTGAAGCTTTCTTT. Its protein product is CASRYRVNTEAFF.

This clone was recorded a few times. The chain links TRBV5-1 to TRBJ1-4; D not certain. Germline V gives CDR1 SGHRS, CDR2 YFSETQ. V was trimmed by 4 bases and J by 7 bases, leaving 14 bases between them. CDR3 size: 14 residues. The CDR3 reads CASSIGAGGEKLFF. The CDR3 nucleotides read TGCGCCAGCAGCATAGGCGCCGGCGGTGAAAAACTGTTTTTT.

The V gene is TRBV19, the J gene TRBJ1-2, with 8 bases that match TRBD1. The CDR3 length is 17 residues. The germline V gene encodes CDR1 LNHDA and CDR2 SQIVND (reference sequence). The V segment lost 3 bases and the J segment 2 bases; nucleotides outside the gene matches: 11. The CDR3 here is CASSIEAGGILNYGYTF. In DNA, the CDR3 is TGTGCCAGTAGTATCGAGGCAGGGGGCATCTTAAACTATGGCTACACCTTC. The complete variable domain, with remaining parts taken from reference TRBV19 and TRBJ1-2, reads DGGITQSPKYLFRKEGQNVTLSCEQNLNHDAMYWYRQDPGQGLRLIYYSQIVNDFQKGDIAEGYSVSREKKESFPLTVTSAQKNPTAFYLCASSIEAGGILNYGYTFGSGTRLTVV.

In its sample, this clone was seen once. The V gene is TRBV9, the J gene TRBJ2-7; a weak D match, TRBD1 (6 bases). The CDR3 contains 15 residues. Between the trimmed V and J ends, which lost 4 bases and 0 bases, there was a span of 14 bases. The germline V gene has CDR1 SGDLS and CDR2 YYNGEE. CDR3 protein: CASSPRTALSYEQYF. In DNA, the CDR3 is TGTGCCAGCAGCCCTCGGACAGCCCTCTCCTACGAGCAGTACTTC. Full variable domain (remainder filled in from reference TRBV9 and TRBJ2-7): DSGVTQTPKHLITATGQRVTLRCSPRSGDLSVYWYQQSLDQGLQFLIQYYNGEERAKGNILERFSAQQFPDLHSELNLSSLELGDSALYFCASSPRTALSYEQYFGPGTRLTVT.

For the CDR3, the DNA is TGTGCCAGCAGCAAAGGAAACAGGGAGAGACACGAGCAGTACTTC. The encoded protein is CASSKGNRERHEQYF. This sequence joins TRBV21-1 and TRBJ2-7; the D segment call TRBD1 is taken from the table without a DNA check. TRBV21-1 is flagged as a pseudogene. The CDR3 extends over 15 amino acids.

The genes are TRBV7-9 and TRBJ1-2; TRBD1 matches 8 bases. Germline assignment: CDR1 SEHNR and CDR2 FQNEAQ (reference sequence). The V and J ends lost 5 bases and 5 bases, in that order; junction bases with no gene match: 4. This CDR3 comprises 13 residues. In nucleotides, the CDR3 is TGTGCCAGCAGCAAGGGACAGGTTTATGGCTACACCTTC. Translated, it gives CASSKGQVYGYTF. Together with reference TRBV7-9 and TRBJ1-2, the CDR3 gives the full variable domain: DTGVSQNPRHKITKRGQNVTFRCDPISEHNRLYWYRQTLGQGPEFLTYFQNEAQLEKSRLLSDRFSAERPKGSFSTLEIQRTEQGDSAMYLCASSKGQVYGYTFGSGTRLTVV.

CDR3 nucleotide sequence: TGTGCCAGCAGTGAGAGACAGGGGGCCCCAAACTATGGCTACACCTTC. It specifies CASSERQGAPNYGYTF. This chain uses TRBV6-1 with TRBJ1-2; 10 positions agree with TRBD1. Germline CDR1 MNHNS, CDR2 SASEGT. CDR3 length: 16 residues. The J segment lost 2 bases and the V segment lost 3 bases, leaving 6 bases of the junction unmatched.

The table lists this clone with a few counts. The chain is built from TRBV5-3 and TRBJ1-3; D is uncertain. TRBV5-3 is placed among ORFs of uncertain function. The length of the CDR3 is 14 residues. V dropped 5 bases and J dropped 1 base, with 10 bases sitting between them. The CDR3 protein is CARRSILSGNTIYF. The CDR3 DNA reads TGTGCCAGAAGAAGCATCCTGTCTGGAAACACCATATATTTT.

The chain recombines TRBV6-5 with TRBJ1-1; D gene ambiguous. Germline CDR1 is MNHEY and CDR2 is SVGAGI. Trimming took off 7 bases at V and 1 base at J, with 13 bases between the two ends. CDR3 size: 14 residues. The CDR3 bases are TGTGCCAGCACCGACGGAGAATCGAACACTGAAGCTTTCTTT. It codes for CASTDGESNTEAFF.